The present T cell receptor (beta chain) was sequenced within a study of shared clonotypes between healthy human individuals. The germline V gene encodes CDR1 SGHAT and CDR2 FQDESV (reference sequence). J lost 5 bases, V lost 3 bases, and 8 bases had no gene match. CDR3 length: 17 residues. Comment on this clone: Its antigen is not known.

Study findings and constraints: Lower generation probabilities were found for non-shared clonotypes than for those shared by all four donors.

The assay was immunoSEQ multiplex PCR, and TCRdb's table has in-frame clones only and misses some. The sample has fewer than 2.5 million clones; 80% to 95% are singletons. Sequencing used naive CD4+ T cells from PBMCs. The subset was: CD45RA+ positively selected. J is TRBJ2-5 and V is TRBV11-1; TRBD2 aligns across 14 bases. This clonotype originated in a man between 18 and 35 years old in good health. Some clones in this sample may be carry-over from other donors' samples. The CDR3 DNA reads TGTGCCAGCAGCTTGACTAGCGGGAGGGCCGGCCGGGAGACCCAGTACTTC. This encodes CASSLTSGRAGRETQYF.